A selection of T cell receptor beta chains follows, all from one sample in a study of T-cell reconstitution after alpha-beta-depleted transplantation in children. TCRdb analysed the PCR reads with MiXCR anew, one entry per CDR3 protein. Seen here are 500,000 to 650,000 distinct CDR3 sequences, over 10% observed once, and the top ten hold 12% to 15%. Sample: PBMCs, mostly from graft donor cells, taken 180 days after TCRalphabeta/CD19-depleted stem cell transplant. The receptor source for this set is a female patient aged 2-15 years who had a stem cell transplant for aplastic anemia, so the T cells may come from the graft donor. CDR3s include the opening cysteine and the closing phenylalanine or tryptophan. Each record gives: CDR3 length, D gene, J gene, clone size, V gene, CDR3 DNA, CDR3 protein. The D gene is left open where the match is weak. Clone size is not always given. Where it is, it says once, few, many or a class for expanded clones.

cdr3_length: 15
d_call: NA
j_call: TRBJ2-2
clone_size: few
v_call: TRBV12-3/TRBV12-4
cdr3_nt: TGTGCCAGCAGCCGAGGACAGCCGAACACCGGGGAGCTGTTTTTT
cdr3_aa: CASSRGQPNTGELFF

cdr3_length: 13
d_call: NA
j_call: TRBJ1-1
clone_size: few
v_call: TRBV12-3/TRBV12-4
cdr3_nt: TGTGCCAGCAGCCGCAGGGAAAGCGTTGAAGCTTTCTTT
cdr3_aa: CASSRRESVEAFF

cdr3_length: 17
d_call: TRBD2
j_call: TRBJ2-1
clone_size: many
v_call: TRBV7-2
cdr3_nt: TGTGCCAGCAGCTTTTTTCTAGCGGGAGATGGGTACAATGAGCAGTTCTTC
cdr3_aa: CASSFFLAGDGYNEQFF

cdr3_length: 14
d_call: NA
j_call: TRBJ2-4
clone_size: many
v_call: TRBV7-9
cdr3_nt: TGTGCCAGCAGCTTTGAAGGGACGAGGAACATTCAGTACTTC
cdr3_aa: CASSFEGTRNIQYF

cdr3_length: 14
d_call: NA
j_call: TRBJ2-1
clone_size: NA
v_call: TRBV12-3/TRBV12-4
cdr3_nt: TGTGCCAGCAGTTTTTGGCGGGACTACAATGAGCAGTTCTTC
cdr3_aa: CASSFWRDYNEQFF

cdr3_length: 15
d_call: NA
j_call: TRBJ2-1
clone_size: few
v_call: TRBV9
cdr3_nt: TGTGCCAGCAGCGTAGCAGAAGCAGTCCTGCATGAGCAGTTCTTC
cdr3_aa: CASSVAEAVLHEQFF

cdr3_length: 13
d_call: NA
j_call: TRBJ2-1
clone_size: few
v_call: TRBV28
cdr3_nt: TGTGCCAGCGGTGGTCTATTCGTCAATGAGCAGTTCTTC
cdr3_aa: CASGGLFVNEQFF

cdr3_length: 15
d_call: NA
j_call: TRBJ1-5
clone_size: NA
v_call: TRBV6-2/TRBV6-3
cdr3_nt: TGTGCCAGCAGTGTACAGGGTTATAGCAATCAGCCCCAGCATTTT
cdr3_aa: CASSVQGYSNQPQHF

cdr3_length: 15
d_call: NA
j_call: TRBJ2-6
clone_size: many
v_call: TRBV20-1
cdr3_nt: TGCAGTGCTAGAGCTACAGGATCTGGGGCCAACGTCCTGACTTTC
cdr3_aa: CSARATGSGANVLTF

cdr3_length: 17
d_call: NA
j_call: TRBJ1-1
clone_size: NA
v_call: TRBV18
cdr3_nt: TGTGCCAGCTCACCACAGTTACAGGGTAGTAGGAACACTGAAGCTTTCTTT
cdr3_aa: CASSPQLQGSRNTEAFF

cdr3_length: 15
d_call: NA
j_call: TRBJ2-2
clone_size: many
v_call: TRBV12-3/TRBV12-4
cdr3_nt: TGTGCCAGCAGCCCCCGAGGGCACTACACCGGGGAGCTGTTTTTT
cdr3_aa: CASSPRGHYTGELFF

cdr3_length: 14
d_call: NA
j_call: TRBJ1-4
clone_size: NA
v_call: TRBV20-1
cdr3_nt: TGCAGTGCTGGACGGGGGGCACCTAATGAAAAACTGTTTTTT
cdr3_aa: CSAGRGAPNEKLFF

cdr3_length: 16
d_call: TRBD1
j_call: TRBJ1-5
clone_size: few
v_call: TRBV10-3
cdr3_nt: TGTGCCATCAGTGAACAGGGGGCGGTAAGCAATCAGCCCCAGCATTTT
cdr3_aa: CAISEQGAVSNQPQHF

cdr3_length: 17
d_call: TRBD2
j_call: TRBJ2-1
clone_size: few
v_call: TRBV6-2/TRBV6-3
cdr3_nt: TGTGCCAGCAGTCTCGCCCGACTAGCGGGAGGCCTAGGTGAGCAGTTCTTC
cdr3_aa: CASSLARLAGGLGEQFF

cdr3_length: 15
d_call: NA
j_call: TRBJ1-2
clone_size: many
v_call: TRBV12-3/TRBV12-4
cdr3_nt: TGTGCCAGCAGCCCCATAGGGGAGGGGCTGGGTGGCTACACCTTC
cdr3_aa: CASSPIGEGLGGYTF

cdr3_length: 14
d_call: NA
j_call: TRBJ1-2
clone_size: NA
v_call: TRBV19
cdr3_nt: TGTGCCAGTAGTAGGCTTGGCGCGGACTATGGCTACACCTTC
cdr3_aa: CASSRLGADYGYTF

cdr3_length: 13
d_call: NA
j_call: TRBJ1-5
clone_size: NA
v_call: TRBV3-1
cdr3_nt: TGTGCCAGCAGCCAAGCGTCCCGTCAGCCCCAGCATTTT
cdr3_aa: CASSQASRQPQHF

cdr3_length: 14
d_call: TRBD2
j_call: TRBJ2-5
clone_size: NA
v_call: TRBV12-3/TRBV12-4
cdr3_nt: TGTGCCAGCAGCCACGGGAGGGAGGGAAAGACCCAGTACTTC
cdr3_aa: CASSHGREGKTQYF

cdr3_length: 13
d_call: NA
j_call: TRBJ2-7
clone_size: many
v_call: TRBV3-1
cdr3_nt: TGTGCCAGCAGCCAAGAATACCACTACGAGCAGTACTTC
cdr3_aa: CASSQEYHYEQYF

cdr3_length: 18
d_call: TRBD2
j_call: TRBJ2-2
clone_size: NA
v_call: TRBV7-6
cdr3_nt: TGTGCCAGCAGCGGGAGTCTAGCGGGATTTTCGAACACCGGGGAGCTGTTTTTT
cdr3_aa: CASSGSLAGFSNTGELFF

cdr3_length: 15
d_call: TRBD1
j_call: TRBJ1-2
clone_size: few
v_call: TRBV5-1
cdr3_nt: TGCGCCAGCAGCTTGTATACAGGGGGTAACTATGGCTACACCTTC
cdr3_aa: CASSLYTGGNYGYTF

cdr3_length: 13
d_call: TRBD1
j_call: TRBJ2-5
clone_size: NA
v_call: TRBV12-3/TRBV12-4
cdr3_nt: TGTGCCAGCAGAGCGGACAGGTCAGAGACCCAGTACTTC
cdr3_aa: CASRADRSETQYF

cdr3_length: 18
d_call: TRBD2
j_call: TRBJ2-1
clone_size: few
v_call: TRBV20-1
cdr3_nt: TGCAGTGCTAGAGATCCCCCAGGGAGCGGGAATTCCTACAATGAGCAGTTCTTC
cdr3_aa: CSARDPPGSGNSYNEQFF

cdr3_length: 15
d_call: TRBD2
j_call: TRBJ2-1
clone_size: NA
v_call: TRBV27
cdr3_nt: TGTGCCAGCAGTTTATCCCCGGGACTAGTCTATGAGCAGTTCTTC
cdr3_aa: CASSLSPGLVYEQFF

cdr3_length: 13
d_call: NA
j_call: TRBJ1-1
clone_size: NA
v_call: TRBV29-1
cdr3_nt: TGCAGTACTCCGGGACTCAAGAACACTGAAGCTTTCTTT
cdr3_aa: CSTPGLKNTEAFF

cdr3_length: 17
d_call: NA
j_call: TRBJ2-1
clone_size: few
v_call: TRBV28
cdr3_nt: TGTGCCAGCAGTTTATGGGTGGCCCGGAGCTCCTACAATGAGCAGTTCTTC
cdr3_aa: CASSLWVARSSYNEQFF

cdr3_length: 16
d_call: NA
j_call: TRBJ1-2
clone_size: NA
v_call: TRBV27
cdr3_nt: TGTGCCAGCAGTCCCAACCCGAGGGGGACTAACTATGGCTACACCTTC
cdr3_aa: CASSPNPRGTNYGYTF

cdr3_length: 14
d_call: TRBD1
j_call: TRBJ2-7
clone_size: many
v_call: TRBV5-1
cdr3_nt: TGCGCCAGCAGCTTGGGACAGGGCGCCTACGAGCAGTACTTC
cdr3_aa: CASSLGQGAYEQYF

cdr3_length: 16
d_call: TRBD1
j_call: TRBJ1-5
clone_size: NA
v_call: TRBV12-3/TRBV12-4
cdr3_nt: TGTGCCAGCAGTTTAAGGGGGACAGCCTCAAATCAGCCCCAGCATTTT
cdr3_aa: CASSLRGTASNQPQHF

cdr3_length: 17
d_call: NA
j_call: TRBJ1-1
clone_size: NA
v_call: TRBV6-1
cdr3_nt: TGTGCCAGCAGCCGAACGGGCCCGGGGAGGTGGAACACTGAAGCTTTCTTT
cdr3_aa: CASSRTGPGRWNTEAFF

cdr3_length: 13
d_call: NA
j_call: TRBJ1-4
clone_size: NA
v_call: TRBV28
cdr3_nt: TGTGCCAGCAGTTCACAGGTTAATGAAAAACTGTTTTTT
cdr3_aa: CASSSQVNEKLFF

cdr3_length: 16
d_call: NA
j_call: TRBJ2-3
clone_size: few
v_call: TRBV28
cdr3_nt: TGTGCCAGCAGTTTAGGCCGCCTTACTAGCACAGATACGCAGTATTTT
cdr3_aa: CASSLGRLTSTDTQYF

cdr3_length: 17
d_call: TRBD2
j_call: TRBJ2-2
clone_size: NA
v_call: TRBV11-2
cdr3_nt: TGTGCCAGCAGGTCGACTAGCGGACGTTATAACACCGGGGAGCTGTTTTTT
cdr3_aa: CASRSTSGRYNTGELFF

cdr3_length: 16
d_call: TRBD1
j_call: TRBJ2-1
clone_size: NA
v_call: TRBV4-3
cdr3_nt: TGCGCCAGCAGCCCCTCAGCTCCGGGACAGTACAATGAGCAGTTCTTC
cdr3_aa: CASSPSAPGQYNEQFF

cdr3_length: 15
d_call: TRBD2
j_call: TRBJ2-1
clone_size: NA
v_call: TRBV29-1
cdr3_nt: TGCAGCGTTGAAGATCAGGGACTAGCGGGAGATGAGCAGTTCTTC
cdr3_aa: CSVEDQGLAGDEQFF

cdr3_length: 20
d_call: TRBD2
j_call: TRBJ2-1
clone_size: NA
v_call: TRBV5-4
cdr3_nt: TGTGCCAGCAGCTTGTGGGGACTAGCGGGTCTCGGGAGCTCCTACAATGAGCAGTTCTTC
cdr3_aa: CASSLWGLAGLGSSYNEQFF

cdr3_length: 15
d_call: NA
j_call: TRBJ2-7
clone_size: many
v_call: TRBV12-3/TRBV12-4
cdr3_nt: TGTGCCAGCAGATCTAGATTGGCCAGCTCCTACGAGCAGTACTTC
cdr3_aa: CASRSRLASSYEQYF

cdr3_length: 14
d_call: NA
j_call: TRBJ1-1
clone_size: few
v_call: TRBV7-9
cdr3_nt: TGTGCCAGCAGCTTAGCCGGCAGGGACACTGAAGCTTTCTTT
cdr3_aa: CASSLAGRDTEAFF

cdr3_length: 10
d_call: NA
j_call: TRBJ2-3
clone_size: few
v_call: TRBV29-1
cdr3_nt: TGCAGCGTTCCAGAGGATACGCAGTATTTT
cdr3_aa: CSVPEDTQYF

cdr3_length: 16
d_call: NA
j_call: TRBJ2-7
clone_size: NA
v_call: TRBV11-2
cdr3_nt: TGTGCCAGCAGCTTAGGCCGGGACGTCGGTTACTACGAGCAGTACTTC
cdr3_aa: CASSLGRDVGYYEQYF

cdr3_length: 15
d_call: TRBD2
j_call: TRBJ2-1
clone_size: few
v_call: TRBV4-3
cdr3_nt: TGCGCCAGCAGCCGAGCGGGAGGGCCGTGGAATGAGCAGTTCTTC
cdr3_aa: CASSRAGGPWNEQFF

cdr3_length: 15
d_call: NA
j_call: TRBJ2-7
clone_size: few
v_call: TRBV5-1
cdr3_nt: TGCGCCAGCAGCTTGGCCCTGACAGGTTCCTACGAGCAGTACTTC
cdr3_aa: CASSLALTGSYEQYF

cdr3_length: 14
d_call: NA
j_call: TRBJ1-4
clone_size: NA
v_call: TRBV28
cdr3_nt: TGTGCCAGCAGTTTGATACTCTCGGGTGAAAAACTGTTTTTT
cdr3_aa: CASSLILSGEKLFF

cdr3_length: 16
d_call: NA
j_call: TRBJ2-3
clone_size: many
v_call: TRBV6-1
cdr3_nt: TGTGCCAGCAGGTTAAGCGGGTGGTGGCCTACAGATACGCAGTATTTT
cdr3_aa: CASRLSGWWPTDTQYF

cdr3_length: 15
d_call: TRBD2
j_call: TRBJ2-1
clone_size: NA
v_call: TRBV7-3
cdr3_nt: TGTGCCAGCAGCTTAATCGGGACTAGCAGGAATGAGCAGTTCTTC
cdr3_aa: CASSLIGTSRNEQFF

cdr3_length: 14
d_call: NA
j_call: TRBJ2-5
clone_size: many
v_call: TRBV6-5
cdr3_nt: TGTGCCAGCAGTTTCAGTCCAGGAGGAGAGACCCAGTACTTC
cdr3_aa: CASSFSPGGETQYF

cdr3_length: 16
d_call: TRBD2
j_call: TRBJ2-1
clone_size: NA
v_call: TRBV4-3
cdr3_nt: TGCGCCAGCAGCCAAGGCTCTAGCGGGAGCTACAATGAGCAGTTCTTC
cdr3_aa: CASSQGSSGSYNEQFF

cdr3_length: 15
d_call: NA
j_call: TRBJ2-3
clone_size: few
v_call: TRBV14
cdr3_nt: TGTGCCAGCAGCCATTCCGCGTGGGTCGCAGATACGCAGTATTTT
cdr3_aa: CASSHSAWVADTQYF

cdr3_length: 16
d_call: NA
j_call: TRBJ2-2
clone_size: few
v_call: TRBV21-1
cdr3_nt: TGTGCCAGCAGCAAAGTAGGCTCTTCGTGCACCGGGGAGCTGTTTTTT
cdr3_aa: CASSKVGSSCTGELFF

cdr3_length: 20
d_call: TRBD2
j_call: TRBJ2-2
clone_size: few
v_call: TRBV7-3
cdr3_nt: TGTGCCAGCAGCTTAACTGCGGCGCGGGAGACTGAGTATAACACCGGGGAGCTGTTTTTT
cdr3_aa: CASSLTAARETEYNTGELFF

cdr3_length: 15
d_call: TRBD2
j_call: TRBJ2-7
clone_size: NA
v_call: TRBV5-8
cdr3_nt: TGTGCCAGCAGCGTACCGGGAGGTGGATACTACGAGCAGTACTTC
cdr3_aa: CASSVPGGGYYEQYF

cdr3_length: 17
d_call: NA
j_call: TRBJ1-5
clone_size: NA
v_call: TRBV2
cdr3_nt: TGTGCCAGCAGTGAAGCGCTCCGGACTCACCGGGGTCAGCCCCAGCATTTT
cdr3_aa: CASSEALRTHRGQPQHF

cdr3_length: 16
d_call: NA
j_call: TRBJ2-1
clone_size: NA
v_call: TRBV6-2/TRBV6-3
cdr3_nt: TGTGCCAGCAGTTCCCCCTCGGGGCTACTTTACAATGAGCAGTTCTTC
cdr3_aa: CASSSPSGLLYNEQFF

cdr3_length: 19
d_call: TRBD1
j_call: TRBJ2-6
clone_size: few
v_call: TRBV11-1
cdr3_nt: TGTGCCAGCAGCCAGGTCAGGGGGCCCCAAAGCTCTGGGGCCAACGTCCTGACTTTC
cdr3_aa: CASSQVRGPQSSGANVLTF

cdr3_length: 17
d_call: TRBD1
j_call: TRBJ2-1
clone_size: few
v_call: TRBV6-5
cdr3_nt: TGTGCCAGCAGTTATCCTTCCGGGACAGGAGCGCTCAATGAGCAGTTCTTC
cdr3_aa: CASSYPSGTGALNEQFF

cdr3_length: 20
d_call: TRBD2
j_call: TRBJ2-3
clone_size: NA
v_call: TRBV29-1
cdr3_nt: TGCAGCGTTGATCCAAGACTAGCGGGAGGAGTGGGGGTCTGGACAGATACGCAGTATTTT
cdr3_aa: CSVDPRLAGGVGVWTDTQYF

cdr3_length: 15
d_call: TRBD2
j_call: TRBJ2-5
clone_size: once
v_call: TRBV7-9
cdr3_nt: TGTGCCAGCAGCTCTAGCGGGAGGGTCCAAGAGACCCAGTACTTC
cdr3_aa: CASSSSGRVQETQYF

cdr3_length: 15
d_call: NA
j_call: TRBJ2-3
clone_size: many
v_call: TRBV7-2
cdr3_nt: TGTGCCAGCAGCTTAGGAGATGCTAGCACAGATACGCAGTATTTT
cdr3_aa: CASSLGDASTDTQYF